This is a list of T cell receptor beta chains from one sample in a study of blood T cells in healthy people across ages. TCRdb recomputed calls from the 5' RACE reads with MiXCR, one row per CDR3 protein. The repertoire holds about 320,000 distinct CDR3 sequences, with roughly a quarter as singletons. Material for sequencing was blood. These receptors were collected from a woman in her 70s in good health. Both conserved end residues are part of each CDR3. The D gene is left open where the match is weak. Clone size is not always given. Where it is, it says once, few, many or a class for expanded clones.

TRBV2	many	TRBD2	TRBJ2-7	CASRPGLAESYEQYF	TGTGCCAGCAGACCGGGACTAGCGGAATCCTACGAGCAGTACTTC
TRBV7-9	few	NA	TRBJ2-3	CASSPSWGSDTQYF	TGTGCCAGCAGCCCTTCTTGGGGGTCGGATACGCAGTATTTT
TRBV7-2	NA	NA	TRBJ2-7	CASSFRFMDEQYF	TGTGCCAGCAGCTTCAGGTTTATGGACGAGCAGTACTTC
TRBV5-6	many	TRBD1	TRBJ2-5	CASSGDRQETQYF	TGTGCCAGCAGTGGGGACAGGCAAGAGACCCAGTACTTC
TRBV28	few	TRBD2	TRBJ2-5	CASSFPRTSGRETQYF	TGTGCCAGCAGTTTTCCCCGGACTAGCGGGAGAGAGACCCAGTACTTC
TRBV6-5	many	TRBD1	TRBJ2-5	CASRPRTGEETQYF	TGTGCCAGCAGACCTCGGACAGGCGAAGAGACCCAGTACTTC
TRBV15	few	TRBD1	TRBJ1-2	CATSDRGRNYGYTF	TGTGCCACCAGCGACAGGGGGCGCAACTATGGCTACACCTTC
TRBV12-3/TRBV12-4	NA	TRBD1	TRBJ2-7	CASRRTGRHEQYF	TGTGCCAGCCGTCGGACAGGGAGACACGAGCAGTACTTC
TRBV5-1	NA	NA	TRBJ2-5	CASSVKDGGLETQYF	TGCGCCAGCAGCGTGAAAGATGGGGGGCTGGAGACCCAGTACTTC
TRBV5-1	few	TRBD2	TRBJ2-5	CASSLGPSGRLVQETQYF	TGCGCCAGCAGCTTGGGGCCTAGCGGGCGGCTAGTCCAAGAGACCCAGTACTTC
TRBV28	few	TRBD2	TRBJ2-6	CASSFWGGGANVLTF	TGTGCCAGCAGTTTCTGGGGGGGTGGGGCCAACGTCCTGACTTTC
TRBV6-5	few	NA	TRBJ1-4	CASSYSSGDYVATNEKLFF	TGTGCCAGCAGTTACTCGTCAGGGGATTACGTCGCAACTAATGAAAAACTGTTTTTT
TRBV12-3/TRBV12-4	few	TRBD2	TRBJ2-1	CASSLLAGGDNEQFF	TGTGCCAGCAGTTTGCTAGCGGGAGGCGACAATGAGCAGTTCTTC
TRBV18	few	TRBD1	TRBJ1-5	CASSRGQSNNQPQHF	TGTGCCAGCTCCCGGGGACAGAGTAACAATCAGCCCCAGCATTTT
TRBV20-1	few	NA	TRBJ1-4	CSATLAGREKLFF	TGCAGTGCGACCCTCGCCGGCCGCGAAAAACTGTTTTTT
TRBV6-5	few	NA	TRBJ1-5	CASSSLRTNQPQHF	TGTGCCAGCAGTTCCCTTCGGACTAATCAGCCCCAGCATTTT
TRBV7-3	few	NA	TRBJ2-1	CASSSQGSNNEQFF	TGTGCCAGCAGCAGCCAAGGGAGCAACAATGAGCAGTTCTTC
TRBV7-4	NA	TRBD1	TRBJ1-2	CASSLMKPGGWHGYTF	TGTGCCAGCAGCTTAATGAAACCAGGGGGCTGGCATGGCTACACCTTC
TRBV2	few	TRBD2	TRBJ2-3	CASSASSGSTDTQYF	TGTGCCAGCAGTGCCTCTAGCGGGAGCACAGATACGCAGTATTTT
TRBV20-1	NA	TRBD2	TRBJ2-3	CSGTGLGGDTQYF	TGCAGTGGAACGGGACTAGGGGGAGATACGCAGTATTTT
TRBV20-1	few	NA	TRBJ2-5	CSARDPLRETQYF	TGCAGTGCTAGAGATCCGCTCAGAGAGACCCAGTACTTC
TRBV24-1	few	NA	TRBJ2-1	CATSDLEQGGHNEQFF	TGTGCCACCAGTGATTTGGAGCAGGGAGGACACAATGAGCAGTTCTTC
TRBV28	NA	NA	TRBJ2-1	CASSLLRKSSYNEQFF	TGTGCCAGCAGTTTACTCCGTAAGAGCTCCTACAATGAGCAGTTCTTC
TRBV18	NA	NA	TRBJ1-3	CASSLQGLSSGNTIYF	TGTGCCAGCTCACTCCAGGGGTTAAGCTCTGGAAACACCATATATTTT
TRBV29-1	many	TRBD2	TRBJ2-2	CSVNGLAGGPTGELFF	TGCAGCGTTAACGGACTAGCGGGAGGGCCCACCGGGGAGCTGTTTTTT
TRBV9	NA	NA	TRBJ2-7	CASSSGVSWVYEQYF	TGTGCCAGCAGCTCAGGGGTATCGTGGGTCTACGAGCAGTACTTC
TRBV7-2	few	NA	TRBJ2-3	CASSSQASRSWADTQYF	TGTGCCAGCAGCTCTCAGGCGTCGAGGAGCTGGGCGGATACGCAGTATTTT
TRBV20-1	many	NA	TRBJ1-2	CSAPEQTNYGYTF	TGCAGTGCCCCGGAGCAGACTAACTATGGCTACACCTTC
TRBV20-1	many	NA	TRBJ2-1	CSAGLTAYNEQFF	TGCAGTGCTGGCCTCACCGCATACAATGAGCAGTTCTTC
TRBV7-9	few	TRBD2	TRBJ2-2	CASSPTLGLGGGELFF	TGTGCCAGCAGCCCAACCTTGGGACTAGGCGGCGGGGAGCTGTTTTTT
TRBV5-6	NA	NA	TRBJ1-6	CASSLSGSYNSPLHF	TGTGCCAGCAGCTTGTCGGGCTCCTATAATTCACCCCTCCACTTT
TRBV20-1	NA	NA	TRBJ1-1	CSARDKLMSGHEAFF	TGCAGTGCTAGAGATAAATTAATGAGCGGACACGAAGCTTTCTTT
TRBV20-1	NA	NA	TRBJ2-5	CSAVKALKAQETQYF	TGCAGTGCCGTCAAGGCCCTAAAGGCCCAAGAGACCCAGTACTTC
TRBV29-1	many	TRBD2	TRBJ2-5	CSVFSGRARETQYF	TGCAGCGTTTTTAGCGGGAGGGCCAGAGAGACCCAGTACTTC
TRBV11-2	NA	NA	TRBJ2-5	CASSPTQGTTPAETQYF	TGTGCCAGCAGCCCAACCCAAGGGACGACACCGGCAGAGACCCAGTACTTC
TRBV28	few	TRBD1	TRBJ1-5	CASSLRTGGDNQPQHF	TGTGCCAGCAGTCTAAGGACAGGGGGGGACAATCAGCCCCAGCATTTT
TRBV29-1	many	NA	TRBJ2-1	CSVEEPRSYNEQFF	TGCAGCGTTGAAGAACCCAGATCCTACAATGAGCAGTTCTTC
TRBV20-1	few	TRBD2	TRBJ2-5	CSALPGLAGEAQETQYF	TGCAGTGCCTTACCGGGACTAGCGGGAGAGGCCCAAGAGACCCAGTACTTC
TRBV29-1	NA	TRBD2	TRBJ2-1	CSVDLREASYNEQFF	TGTAGCGTTGACCTGCGGGAGGCCTCCTACAATGAGCAGTTCTTC
TRBV29-1	NA	TRBD1	TRBJ2-7	CSAKSGTGGYEQYF	TGCAGCGCAAAATCCGGGACAGGGGGCTACGAGCAGTACTTC
TRBV5-1	NA	TRBD1	TRBJ1-2	CASSPTGVDGYTF	TGCGCCAGCAGCCCGACAGGGGTTGATGGCTACACCTTC
TRBV20-1	few	NA	TRBJ2-4	CSASRTLGGDLDIQYF	TGCAGTGCTAGTCGGACTTTGGGTGGGGATCTGGACATTCAGTACTTC
TRBV28	NA	TRBD1	TRBJ2-1	CASSLGTGNFEQFF	TGTGCCAGCAGTTTGGGGACAGGGAATTTTGAGCAGTTCTTC
TRBV20-1	NA	NA	TRBJ2-7	CSASRKKGSSYEQYF	TGCAGTGCTAGTAGGAAGAAGGGCAGCTCCTACGAGCAGTACTTC
TRBV29-1	many	TRBD2	TRBJ2-5	CSGREAQETQYF	TGCAGCGGGCGGGAGGCACAAGAGACCCAGTACTTC
TRBV2	NA	NA	TRBJ1-5	CASSEGENGNQPQHF	TGTGCCAGCAGTGAAGGGGAAAATGGCAATCAGCCCCAGCATTTT
TRBV28	medium-sized	NA	TRBJ2-5	CASSLWGETQYF	TGTGCCAGCAGTTTATGGGGAGAGACCCAGTACTTC
TRBV20-1	NA	TRBD2	TRBJ2-5	CSAARGEGETQYF	TGCAGTGCTGCACGAGGGGAGGGAGAGACCCAGTACTTC
TRBV4-3	NA	TRBD1	TRBJ1-5	CASSTRQGGQPQHF	TGCGCCAGCAGCACCCGACAGGGCGGGCAGCCCCAGCATTTT
TRBV27	few	NA	TRBJ1-2	CASREGVDDYTF	TGTGCCAGCAGGGAGGGCGTGGATGACTACACCTTC
TRBV10-3	few	NA	TRBJ1-4	CAISDPGTTNEKLFF	TGTGCCATCAGTGACCCCGGGACAACTAATGAAAAACTGTTTTTT
TRBV4-1	NA	NA	TRBJ2-1	CASSHDASSYNEQFF	TGCGCCAGCAGCCACGACGCAAGCTCCTACAATGAGCAGTTCTTC
TRBV9	NA	TRBD1	TRBJ2-1	CASGVGTGSYNEQFF	TGTGCCAGCGGAGTAGGGACAGGATCGTACAATGAGCAGTTCTTC
TRBV7-9	NA	TRBD2	TRBJ2-1	CASSLPRGRAYNEQFF	TGTGCCAGCAGCTTACCTCGCGGGAGAGCATACAATGAGCAGTTCTTC
TRBV29-1	few	NA	TRBJ1-1	CSVSSGGRRNTEAFF	TGCAGCGTGTCAAGTGGGGGACGGAGAAACACTGAAGCTTTCTTT